This TCR beta chain was observed in a study of shared clonotypes between healthy human individuals. Broader study findings: Donor clonotype sharing was expected to depend on sequencing depth.

A note on this clone: The antigen remains undetermined. Other DNA sequences in this specimen translate into the identical CDR3.

This CDR3 contains 15 residues. From germline, CDR1 is SGHNT and CDR2 YENEEA. Trimming left V 0 bases short and J 0 bases short, with 9 bases between. Generated by immunoSEQ multiplex PCR, the TCRdb table keeps only in-frame clones and is missing some. The sample carries 2 million to 2.5 million clones, about 95% recorded once. The V call is TRBV11-3, the J call TRBJ2-7, with a weak D call TRBD2 (6 bases). The sample was naive CD4+ T cells sorted from blood. Subset denoted: CD45RA+ positively selected. This receptor was obtained from a man between 18 and 35 years old in good health. In DNA, the CDR3 is TGTGCCAGCAGCTTAGAGGCGGGGAGCTCCTACGAGCAGTACTTC. Translated, it gives CASSLEAGSSYEQYF.